These 26 T cell receptor beta chains share one sample of origin, sequenced in a study of T cell responses to AZD1222 COVID-19 vaccine. Using immunoSEQ multiplex PCR, the repertoire was profiled, and TCRdb retains in-frame clones only, with some absent. The sample records about 120,000 clones, around nine tenths being singletons. This sample comprised peripheral blood, obtained on day 0 of AZD1222 vaccination. All receptors come from an adult in good health.

The chain employs TRBV10-2 and TRBJ2-3; D is ambiguous. Germline-derived CDR1 and CDR2 are WSHSY and SAAADI. Trimming removed 8 bases at V and 8 bases at J, with 23 bases between. The length of the CDR3 is 15 residues. This CDR3 reads CASGALAPTLGTQYF. CDR3 nucleotide sequence: TGCGCCAGCGGTGCCCTGGCGCCTACCCTCGGTACGCAGTATTTT.

The genes are TRBV7-2 and TRBJ2-1; 7 nucleotides agree with TRBD2. With V trimmed by 5 bases and J by 4 bases, 8 bases remained unmatched. CDR3 length: 15 amino acids. Germline loops: CDR1 SGHTA, CDR2 FQGNSA. Written as DNA, the CDR3 is TGTGCCAGCAGCCCCGTGGCGGGAGTATACAATGAGCAGTTCTTC. Protein product: CASSPVAGVYNEQFF.

The chain is built from TRBV6-5 and TRBJ1-5, with TRBD1 identical over 8 bases. The CDR3 runs 15 residues. Germline V gives CDR1 MNHEY, CDR2 SVGAGI. The ends lost 5 bases at V and 7 bases at J; junction bases unmatched: 10. The CDR3 loop is CASSRLPGGLQPQHF. DNA for the CDR3: TGTGCCAGCAGTCGACTCCCAGGGGGCCTACAGCCCCAGCATTTT.

J is TRBJ1-5 and V is TRBV4-1, with D tentatively TRBD1 (5 bases). Germline V lookup: CDR1 MGHRA, CDR2 YSYEKL. CDR3 length equals 14 residues. The ends were cut back, 1 base at V and 4 bases at J, with 8 bases in the middle. CDR3 sequence: CASSQADTNQPQHF. CDR3 bases: TGCGCCAGCAGCCAAGCGGACACTAATCAGCCCCAGCATTTT.

The chain uses TRBV4-3 and TRBJ2-7; D could derive from TRBD1 or TRBD2 (5 bases each). The V end was cut by 4 bases, the J end by 3 bases, with 13 bases between. Germline assignment: CDR1 LGHNA and CDR2 YSLEER. This CDR3 has 14 residues. In DNA form, the CDR3 reads TGCGCCAGCAGCCCGGCGGCAGGGAGCTACGAGCAGTACTTC. Its protein product is CASSPAAGSYEQYF.

The rearrangement links TRBV12-3 or TRBV12-4 to TRBJ1-2; 8 bases map to TRBD1. The CDR3 contains 13 residues. V gave up 5 bases and J gave up 3 bases; unmatched junction bases: 2. The CDR3 DNA reads TGTGCCAGCAGTCCGACAGGGGACTATGGCTACACCTTC. It is translated as CASSPTGDYGYTF.

The chain couples TRBV28 to TRBJ1-1, with TRBD1 as a possible D gene (6 bases). Between the trimmed V and J ends, which lost 2 bases and 4 bases, there was a span of 11 bases. This CDR3 has 14 amino acids. CDR1 is MDHEN and CDR2 is SYDVKM in the germline V gene. Here the CDR3 reads CASSLGTGRTEAFF. Written as DNA, the CDR3 is TGTGCCAGCAGTTTAGGCACAGGGCGCACTGAAGCTTTCTTT.

In its sample, this clone was seen once. V and J are TRBV28 and TRBJ2-1; 8 nucleotides align to TRBD2. The germline V gene has CDR1 MDHEN and CDR2 SYDVKM. The CDR3 length is 15 residues. V lost 7 bases to trimming and J lost 9 bases; unmatched junction nucleotides: 14. Here the CDR3 DNA reads TGTGCCAGCACTTTCATAGGGGCGGGAGGTGGTGAGCAGTTCTTC. As protein: CASTFIGAGGGEQFF.

The chain links TRBV5-1 to TRBJ1-1; D gene uncertain. The CDR3 spans 13 residues. V was pared by 0 bases and J by 5 bases, with 8 bases between. The germline CDR1 and CDR2 sequences are SGHRS and YFSETQ. The DNA of the CDR3 is TGCGCCAGCAGCTTGGACGACCGAACTGAAGCTTTCTTT. Residues: CASSLDDRTEAFF.

The J gene is TRBJ2-7, the V gene TRBV13; D may be TRBD2 (5 bases). This CDR3 has 16 residues. V was cut by 2 bases and J by 0 bases, with 14 bases left in between. Germline V gene data show CDR1 as PRHDT and CDR2 as FYEKMQ (reference sequence). CDR3 loop: CASSLPGSGGSYEQYF. Written as DNA, the CDR3 is TGTGCCAGCAGCTTACCGGGGAGTGGTGGCTCCTACGAGCAGTACTTC.

The rearrangement uses TRBV19 and TRBJ2-2; D gene uncertain. The CDR3 is 13 residues long. The V and J ends lost 5 bases and 6 bases respectively, with 10 bases between them. CDR1 and CDR2 from the germline V gene are LNHDA and SQIVND (reference sequence). The CDR3 reads CASSVAASGELFF. The CDR3 coding sequence is TGTGCCAGTAGTGTGGCAGCCTCCGGGGAGCTGTTTTTT.

The gene calls are TRBV19 and TRBJ2-5, with unresolved D. The CDR3 is 14 residues long. Germline V gene sequence: CDR1 LNHDA, CDR2 SQIVND (reference sequence). Deletions cut 4 bases from V and 4 bases from J, with 13 bases between. Written as DNA, the CDR3 is TGTGCCAGTAGTAGAAGAATAGCAGGAGAGACCCAGTACTTC. It yields the protein CASSRRIAGETQYF.

This clone was recorded once. The chain is built from TRBV24-1 and TRBJ2-1, with D tentatively TRBD2 (6 bases). Trimming took off 4 bases at V and 9 bases at J, with 15 bases between the two ends. The CDR3 consists of 14 residues. Germline CDR1 and CDR2: KGHDR and SFDVKD. The CDR3 DNA sequence: TGTGCCACCAGTGACAGGCGGGATAAGGTTGAGCAGTTCTTC. Translation: CATSDRRDKVEQFF.

In this sample, this clone turned up once. The rearrangement links TRBV28 to TRBJ2-7; D uncertain. The CDR3 totals 15 residues. Germline V CDR1 and CDR2: MDHEN, SYDVKM. Deletions cut 2 bases from V and 3 bases from J, with 14 bases between. This chain's CDR3 is CASSLDGSADYEQYF. The CDR3 bases are TGTGCCAGCAGTTTAGACGGCTCCGCGGACTACGAGCAGTACTTC.

The chain has TRBV9 and TRBJ2-7; TRBD2 agrees at 10 bases. The V gene's germline CDR1 is SGDLS and CDR2 YYNGEE. The CDR3 covers 15 residues. The V and J ends lost 3 bases and 5 bases, in that order; junction bases with no gene match: 8. The CDR3, as DNA: TGTGCCAGCAGCGCCGAGGGACTAGCGAGGGACGAGCAGTACTTC. Translation gives CASSAEGLARDEQYF.

This chain connects TRBV5-6 to TRBJ1-5; no clear D. CDR1 is SGHDT, CDR2 YYEEEE, per germline. This CDR3 comprises 15 residues. V was clipped by 1 base and J by 4 bases, with 12 bases between them. Written as DNA, the CDR3 is TGTGCCAGCAGCTTGAGTGGCAGGCCGAATCAGCCCCAGCATTTT. Its protein product is CASSLSGRPNQPQHF.

V gene TRBV2 combines with J gene TRBJ1-5; no clear D. Germline CDR1 and CDR2: SNHLY and FYNNEI. The CDR3 is 13 residues long. The V end lost 6 bases, the J end lost 7 bases, and 13 bases lay between the germline ends. The CDR3 DNA is TGTGCCAGCAGAACGACCCGGACCCAGCCCCAGCATTTT. It encodes CASRTTRTQPQHF.

The J gene is TRBJ1-5, the V gene TRBV5-4; D remains unclear. From germline, CDR1 is SGHNT and CDR2 YYREEE (reference sequence). V dropped 0 bases and J dropped 0 bases, with 10 bases sitting between them. The CDR3 is made up of 16 amino acids. CDR3 loop: CASSLDGDYSNQPQHF. In nucleotides, the CDR3 is TGTGCCAGCAGCTTGGATGGGGATTATAGCAATCAGCCCCAGCATTTT.

This sequence joins TRBV10-2 and TRBJ1-3, with D possibly matching TRBD1 (5 bases). V dropped 7 bases and J dropped 0 bases, with 16 bases sitting between them. The CDR3 extends over 16 amino acids. Germline values: CDR1 WSHSY, CDR2 SAAADI. The CDR3 DNA sequence: TGCGCCAGCACCGACGGGGGTAGACTCTCTGGAAACACCATATATTTT. Translation: CASTDGGRLSGNTIYF.

The genes are TRBV11-2 and TRBJ1-3; D remains unclear. The V and J ends lost 1 base and 6 bases respectively, with 7 bases between them. The germline CDR1 and CDR2 sequences are SGHAT and FQNNGV. The CDR3 has 13 residues. The CDR3 DNA is TGTGCCAGCAGCTTAGTTTTTCCAAACACCATATATTTT. It is translated as CASSLVFPNTIYF.

Comment on this clone: The same CDR3 can be traced to other DNA sequences in this sample. The rearrangement links TRBV12-3 or TRBV12-4 to TRBJ1-5; D is unresolved. CDR3 length: 12 residues. Trimming removed 1 base at V and 6 bases at J, with 4 bases between. CDR3 loop: CASSLEGQPQHF. The CDR3 nucleotides are TGTGCCAGCAGTTTAGAGGGTCAGCCCCAGCATTTT.

The table lists this clone with a few counts. The J gene is TRBJ1-5, the V gene TRBV28; D gene ambiguous. Trimming shortened V by 2 bases and J by 7 bases, and 6 bases separated the two germline ends. CDR1 is MDHEN, CDR2 SYDVKM, per germline. The CDR3 runs 12 residues. The CDR3 loop is CASSLGWQPQHF. The CDR3 DNA reads TGTGCCAGCAGTTTAGGGTGGCAGCCCCAGCATTTT. The variable domain in full, with the rest retrieved from reference TRBV28 and TRBJ1-5, is DVKVTQSSRYLVKRTGEKVFLECVQDMDHENMFWYRQDPGLGLRLIYFSYDVKMKEKGDIPEGYSVSREKKERFSLILESASTNQTSMYLCASSLGWQPQHFGDGTRLSIL.

The genes are TRBV11-2 and TRBJ2-7; TRBD1 is a possible D gene (6 bases). The CDR3 runs to 13 residues. V shed 1 base and J shed 6 bases, with 10 bases lying between them. From germline, CDR1 is SGHAT and CDR2 FQNNGV. The CDR3 DNA reads as TGTGCCAGCAGCTTAGGGGGGCTAGGCGAGCAGTACTTC. Translating it yields CASSLGGLGEQYF.

The chain combines TRBV3-1 (or the pseudogene TRBV3-2) with TRBJ1-1; 9 bases line up with TRBD1. The CDR3 spans 16 residues. CDR1 and CDR2 (germline): LGHDT, YNNKEL (reference sequence). V lost 4 bases to trimming and J lost 0 bases; unmatched junction nucleotides: 6. DNA for the CDR3: TGTGCCAGCAGCCCTCCTGGGACAGGGATGAACACTGAAGCTTTCTTT. It encodes CASSPPGTGMNTEAFF.

V and J are TRBV6-5 and TRBJ2-2; D might be TRBD1 or TRBD2, each matching 5 bases. Per the germline V gene, CDR1 is MNHEY and CDR2 is SVGAGI. V lost 7 bases and J 5 bases, leaving 14 bases between the germline ends. The CDR3 sequence is 14 residues long. CDR3 sequence reads: CASNSGSGTGELFF. In DNA, the CDR3 is TGTGCCAGCAATTCAGGGTCGGGAACCGGGGAGCTGTTTTTT.

The J gene is TRBJ2-5, the V gene TRBV9; D unclear. This CDR3 region has 13 residues. Trimming pared 2 bases from V and 5 bases from J, leaving 10 bases between. Germline lookup yields CDR1 SGDLS and CDR2 YYNGEE. This chain's CDR3 is CASSVNPEETQYF. The CDR3 DNA reads TGTGCCAGCAGCGTTAATCCGGAGGAGACCCAGTACTTC.